This T cell receptor (beta chain) was retrieved from a study of blood T cell repertoires in COVID-19. Study-level background: There were acute and convalescent COVID-19 samples, and they came from the United States, Italy and Spain. PBMCs, B-cell-depleted T cells, or T cells provided the cDNA or gDNA that made up the material.

Germline V gives CDR1 SGHKS, CDR2 YYEKEE (reference sequence). V was pared by 0 bases and J by 4 bases, with 2 bases of the junction left unmatched. The CDR3 is 14 amino acids. The assay was immunoSEQ multiplex PCR, and TCRdb's table has in-frame clones only and misses some. The data contain some 120,000 clones, 70% to 85% of them seen just once; the ten biggest clones take up roughly 7%. This TCR derives from a man between 65 and 85 years old with active or convalescent COVID-19. The sequenced material came from peripheral blood. This rearrangement joins TRBV5-5 to TRBJ2-3, with 7 bases lining up with TRBD2. The CDR3 protein is CASSLGAGADTQYF. The CDR3 region has the DNA TGTGCCAGCAGCTTGGGGGCGGGAGCAGATACGCAGTATTTT.